This T cell receptor beta chain was captured by sequencing in a study of cytomegalovirus exposure and HLA in healthy donors. Both 60 Vbeta primers and 13 Jbeta primers went into the PCR. TCRdb's copy holds only in-frame clones and misses some; the assay was immunoSEQ multiplex PCR. The sample records roughly 45,000 clones, roughly 51% being singletons. Trimming cost V 3 bases and J 1 base, with 6 bases left between them. CDR3 length: 13 residues. Germline V gene data show CDR1 as LNHDA and CDR2 as SQIVND (reference sequence). In the case of this clone: No antigen is known for it.

General study points: HLA alleles were associated with some 16,000 TCR beta sequences in a later analysis at 0.05 false discovery rate. The likely origin of a cluster of highly shared sequence variants was a sequencing artifact. Rates of TCR association differed by HLA locus in a later analysis, with DRB1 highest and HLA-C lowest.

The chain employs TRBV19 and TRBJ2-5; no reliable D call. The source of this sequence is a man aged 60-69 years in good health and CMV-seronegative. Sequencing used PBMCs. Here the CDR3 DNA reads TGTGCCAGTAGTATGGGCTTCCAAGAGACCCAGTACTTC. This gives the protein CASSMGFQETQYF.